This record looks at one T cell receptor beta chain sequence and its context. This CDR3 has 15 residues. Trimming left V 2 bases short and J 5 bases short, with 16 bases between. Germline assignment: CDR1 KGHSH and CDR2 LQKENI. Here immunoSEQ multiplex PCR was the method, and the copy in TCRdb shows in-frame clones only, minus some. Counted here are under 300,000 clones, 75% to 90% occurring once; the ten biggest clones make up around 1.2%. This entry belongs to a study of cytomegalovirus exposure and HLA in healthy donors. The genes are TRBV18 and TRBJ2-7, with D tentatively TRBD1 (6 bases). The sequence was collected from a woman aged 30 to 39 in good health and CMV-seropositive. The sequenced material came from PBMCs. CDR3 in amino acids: CASSPLGQPIHEQYF. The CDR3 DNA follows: TGTGCCAGCTCACCATTAGGACAGCCAATCCACGAGCAGTACTTC.